Sequencing of this TCR beta chain was carried out in a study of CD8 T cells in Susac syndrome (dated by TCRdb to between 2018 and 2021). About the full investigation: Whether CD8+ T cell activation and differentiation in Susac syndrome was antigen driven was tested using repertoire sequencing. Study-level results and caveats: The number of individuals in the TCR sequencing and HLA analysis was recognized as being relatively small.

Peripheral blood CD8+ and CD4+ T cells from healthy donors, Susac syndrome patients and multiple sclerosis patients were profiled by high-throughput TCR beta sequencing. The multiple sclerosis controls were treatment-naive patients whose relapsing-remitting disease, either stable or active, fulfilled the revised McDonald criteria. Bulk CD8+ and CD4+ T cells were purified by magnetic negative isolation, while CD8+ TEMRA cells were enriched using FACS. Blood was drawn into EDTA tubes, processed within 24 hours, and PBMCs were isolated by density gradient centrifugation. PBMCs intended for TCR sequencing were cryopreserved in liquid nitrogen and were subsequently thawed in a 37 degrees C water bath. The sorted or isolated CD4+, CD8+ and CD8+ TEMRA cells had a purity of 90% or higher. RNA was extracted with the RNeasy kit and about 0.5 to 1 ug was reverse transcribed using random hexamers. The immunoSEQ multiplex PCR assay, which covers 54 Vbeta and 13 Jbeta segments, was used to amplify TCR beta CDR3 regions. To correct PCR amplification bias, a synthetic template baseline was used for both primer optimization and computational correction. Regarding the original processing steps: Reads were annotated to V, D and J genes according to IMGT and were analyzed with immunoSEQ Analyzer, with only productive sequences retained. Clonality was calculated as one minus the Shannon entropy normalized by log2 of the number of productive unique sequences. For each patient and control, public and private clones were evaluated within the 100 most prevalent clones. Susac-specific clones were defined as absent from healthy and MS cohorts, 1052 published viral clones and other ImmuneACCESS disease sequences. Using fastp trimming at Q25 and MiXCR clonotype assembly, TCRdb reanalyzed the public sequencing data and kept in-frame beta chains. Rows with a matching CDR3 protein are joined into one entry that keeps the most common DNA and genes. TCRdb, rather than the study authors, made the V and J calls. The table for this sample lists over 150,000 distinct CDR3 sequences; 80% to 95% of them were counted only once. The top ten constitute around 0.09% of the sample.

Spanning cysteine to phenylalanine, the CDR3 consists of 16 amino acids. Solely the CDR3 DNA is kept, with 48 bases framed from the first base. V and J lose 5 bases and 4 bases, and a span of 20 bases separates them. Note on this clonotype: The antigen it recognizes is unknown. Per-nucleotide qualities are absent, and no much larger clonotype sits a single base away.

The receptor chain draws on TRBV12-3 or TRBV12-4 and TRBJ1-2; TRBD1 is perhaps the D gene, given 6 matching bases. Sequenced: CD4+ T cells from PBMCs. The receptor's source is a human donor with multiple sclerosis. The CDR3 loop reads CASSRDNHLVGYGYTF. The DNA sequence follows: TGTGCCAGCAGTCGGGACAACCACCTTGTCGGCTATGGCTACACCTTC.